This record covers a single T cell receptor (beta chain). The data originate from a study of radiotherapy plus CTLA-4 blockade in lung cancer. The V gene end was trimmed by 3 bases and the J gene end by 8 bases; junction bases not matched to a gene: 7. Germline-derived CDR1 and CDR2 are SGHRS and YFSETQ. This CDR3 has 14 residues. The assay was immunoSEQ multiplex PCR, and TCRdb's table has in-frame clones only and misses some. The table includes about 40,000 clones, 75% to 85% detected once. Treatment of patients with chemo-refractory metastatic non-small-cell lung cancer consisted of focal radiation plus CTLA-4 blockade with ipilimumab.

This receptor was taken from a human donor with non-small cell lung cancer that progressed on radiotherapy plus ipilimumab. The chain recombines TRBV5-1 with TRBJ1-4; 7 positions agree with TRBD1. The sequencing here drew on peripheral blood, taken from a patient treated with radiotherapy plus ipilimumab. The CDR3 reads CASSYRGVEEKLFF. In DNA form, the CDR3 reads TGCGCCAGCAGCTACAGGGGAGTTGAGGAAAAACTGTTTTTT.